This passage covers 2 T cell receptor beta chains from one sample sequenced in a study of radiation and T cells in renal cell carcinoma. Specified treatment: treatment-naive control, cytoreductive nephrectomy. Assay: immunoSEQ multiplex PCR; the TCRdb copy retains only in-frame clones and omits some. In the table there are over 9,000 clones, about two thirds of which are singletons. This specimen was tumor tissue, taken from a patient whose treatment was nephrectomy without radiotherapy. The source of these receptors is a man aged 60 to 69 with renal cell carcinoma.

This chain uses TRBV19 with TRBJ2-3; 12 nucleotides match TRBD1. This CDR3 is built from 16 residues. Germline V CDR1 and CDR2: LNHDA, SQIVND (reference sequence). Trimming took 5 bases from V and 3 from J; bases not matched to a gene: 6. CDR3 DNA sequence: TGTGCCAGTAGTCACCCGGGACAGGGGGCTACAGATACGCAGTATTTT. Amino acids: CASSHPGQGATDTQYF.

J is TRBJ1-5 and V is TRBV29-1, with unresolved D. There are 14 residues in the CDR3. Germline V CDR1 and CDR2: SQVTM, ANQGSEA. V was pared by 4 bases and J by 1 base, with 11 bases between. The CDR3 loop is CSVVLTDSNQPQHF. The CDR3 nucleotides are TGCAGCGTTGTTCTGACGGACAGCAATCAGCCCCAGCATTTT.